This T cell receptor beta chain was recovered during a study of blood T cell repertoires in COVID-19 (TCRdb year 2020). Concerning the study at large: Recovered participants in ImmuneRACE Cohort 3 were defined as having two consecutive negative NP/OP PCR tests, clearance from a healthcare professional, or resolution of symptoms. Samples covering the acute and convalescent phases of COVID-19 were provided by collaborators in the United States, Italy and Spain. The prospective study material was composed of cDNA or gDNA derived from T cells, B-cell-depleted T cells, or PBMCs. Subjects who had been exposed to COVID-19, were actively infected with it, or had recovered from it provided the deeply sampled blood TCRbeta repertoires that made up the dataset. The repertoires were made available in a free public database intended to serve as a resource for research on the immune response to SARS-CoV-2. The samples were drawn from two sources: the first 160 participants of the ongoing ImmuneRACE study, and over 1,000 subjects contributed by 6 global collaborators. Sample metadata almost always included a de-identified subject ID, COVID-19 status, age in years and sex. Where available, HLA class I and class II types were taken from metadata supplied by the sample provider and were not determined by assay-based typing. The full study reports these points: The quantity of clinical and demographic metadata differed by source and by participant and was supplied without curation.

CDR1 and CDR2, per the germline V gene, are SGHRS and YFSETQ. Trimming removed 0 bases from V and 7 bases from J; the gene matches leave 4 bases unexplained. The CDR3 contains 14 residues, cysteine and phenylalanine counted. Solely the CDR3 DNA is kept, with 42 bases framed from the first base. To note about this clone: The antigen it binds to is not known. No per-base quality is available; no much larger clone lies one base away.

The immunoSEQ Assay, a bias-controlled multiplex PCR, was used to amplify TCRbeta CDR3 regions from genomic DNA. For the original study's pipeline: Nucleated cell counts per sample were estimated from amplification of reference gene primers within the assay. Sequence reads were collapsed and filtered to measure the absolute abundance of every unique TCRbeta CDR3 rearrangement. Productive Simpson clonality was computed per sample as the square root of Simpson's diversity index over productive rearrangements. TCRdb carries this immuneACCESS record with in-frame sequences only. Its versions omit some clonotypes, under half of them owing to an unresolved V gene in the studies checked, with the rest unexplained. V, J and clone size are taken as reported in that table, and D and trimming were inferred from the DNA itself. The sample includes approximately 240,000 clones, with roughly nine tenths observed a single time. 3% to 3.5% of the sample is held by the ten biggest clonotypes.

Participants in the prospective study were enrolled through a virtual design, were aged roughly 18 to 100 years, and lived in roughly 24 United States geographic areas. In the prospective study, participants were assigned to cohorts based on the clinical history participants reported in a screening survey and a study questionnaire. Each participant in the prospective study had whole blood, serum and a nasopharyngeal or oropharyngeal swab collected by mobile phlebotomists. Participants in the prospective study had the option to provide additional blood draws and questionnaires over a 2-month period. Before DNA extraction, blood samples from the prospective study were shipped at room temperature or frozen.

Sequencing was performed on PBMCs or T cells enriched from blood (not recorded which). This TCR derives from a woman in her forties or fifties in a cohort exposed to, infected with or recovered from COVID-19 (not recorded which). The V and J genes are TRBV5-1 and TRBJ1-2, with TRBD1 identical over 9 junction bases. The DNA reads TGCGCCAGCAGCTTGGCCGCGACAGGGGGTGGCTACACCTTC. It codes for CASSLAATGGGYTF.